This T cell receptor (beta chain) was documented in a study of metastatic and nonmetastatic thyroid tumors. Study information: Where malignant and benign thyroid patients were concerned, repertoires were compared across blood and tumor or nodule tissue. Notes on the study in general: Patients with malignant thyroid tumors reportedly had significantly higher TCR beta diversity than those with benign nodules, in blood and tumor.

The CDR3 loop spans 15 amino acids. Trimming cost V 5 bases and J 2 bases; bases outside gene matches: 5. Germline assignment: CDR1 ENHRY and CDR2 SYGVKD. This clone was recorded at least ten times. Antigen specificity is unknown. Original methodology: Clinicopathological groups supplied CDR3 differences that were used to build a distant-metastasis classifier for papillary thyroid cancer. TCRdb re-called the PCR reads with MiXCR. The V and J calls and clone size are TCRdb's, not the authors'. The table includes 25,000 to 35,000 clones, roughly 10% detected once. Not a single patient had been given any form of treatment at any point before undergoing thyroid surgery.

The clonotype comes from a female donor with papillary thyroid cancer or a benign thyroid nodule (not recorded which). Some clones in this sample may be carry-over from other donors' samples. The V and J genes are TRBV10-3 and TRBJ2-5, with 10 bases aligning to TRBD1. The sequencing sample was made of blood. CDR3 bases: TGTGCCATCAGTAGCCGGACAGGGGGGCAAGAGACCCAGTACTTC. The encoded protein is CAISSRTGGQETQYF.